This T cell receptor beta chain was identified during a study of regulatory T cells in long-lasting Graves disease. Study in general: Persistent Graves' disease denoted over 5 years of antithyroid drugs plus positive TSH receptor antibodies. Study-level results: Whereas new patients shared 966 public clonotypes, persistent patients shared more, at a few thousand. Persistent Graves' patients showed a TCR diversity that was lower than that of newly diagnosed ones. The study found TRBV28, TRBJ1-2 and TRBJ2-5 favored in persistent disease.

Construction of the TCR beta libraries employed iRepertoire HTBI primers in conjunction with Arm-PCR of CDR3 regions. TCRdb itself ran the multiplex PCR reads through MiXCR, one entry per CDR3 protein. The data hold a few hundred thousand distinct CDR3 sequences, with around 22% observed a single time. A remark on this clonotype: Antigen specificity is unknown.

This sample's time point: persistent/refractory GD, antithyroid drugs over 5 years with positive TRAb. Preparation of the TCR library used RNA extracted from PBMCs. V lost 3 bases to trimming and J lost 2 bases, with 8 bases between them. CDR1 is GTSNPN and CDR2 is SVGIG in the germline V gene (reference sequence). The CDR3 extends over 13 amino acids. The sequence came from a female donor with Graves disease. The sample was peripheral blood mononuclear cells (PBMCs), taken when the disease was refractory, from a patient treated with antithyroid drugs. The rearrangement links TRBV30 to TRBJ1-3; D gene unclear. CDR3: CAWRSPAGNTIYF. Here the CDR3 DNA reads TGTGCCTGGAGATCCCCCGCTGGAAACACCATATATTTT.